This T cell receptor (beta chain) appears in the sequencing data of a study of blood T cells in healthy people across ages. Study-wide results and limits: From one million sequenced T cells, diversity estimates were lower bounds. Reliance upon unsorted PBMCs precluded definitive naive versus antigen-experienced comparison.

The germline gives CDR1 MGHRA, CDR2 YSYEKL. V dropped 8 bases and J dropped 7 bases, with 20 bases sitting between them. The CDR3 consists of 14 residues. As for this clonotype: Its antigen remains unknown.

The study isolated at least 6.5 million PBMCs from each sample. Together with a sample-barcoded 5' primer, a J-beta primer mix was included in a second PCR lasting about 6 to 11 cycles. From the 5' RACE reads, TCRdb called clonotypes with MiXCR, one entry per CDR3 protein. The sample consists of 1,500,000 or so distinct CDR3 sequences, around 59% of them appearing once. This receptor was obtained from a man younger than 30 in good health. The sequenced sample consisted of blood. The rearrangement links TRBV4-1 to TRBJ1-1; possibly TRBD1 for D (5 bases). The CDR3 loop is CASSSRVTRVEAFF. The CDR3 DNA reads as TGCGCCAGCTCATCAAGAGTTACCAGGGTTGAAGCTTTCTTT.